This record looks at one T cell receptor (beta chain) sequence and its context. These data come from a study of blood T cell repertoires in COVID-19. Whole-study context: T cells, B-cell-depleted T cells, or PBMCs provided the cDNA or gDNA that served as material.

The CDR3 is made up of 15 amino acids. The germline gives CDR1 SGHTA, CDR2 FQGNSA. Trimming took 2 bases from V and 3 from J, leaving 10 bases between them. Source study methods: Estimates of nucleated cell counts were drawn from the amplification of reference gene primers. TCRdb keeps only in-frame clones here, not all; method: immunoSEQ multiplex PCR. V and J calls and clone size are given by that table; D and trimming were obtained from the DNA. The sample yields some 220,000 clones, more than 65% seen once. This rearrangement joins TRBV7-2 to TRBJ1-4; tentatively, D is TRBD1 (5 bases). The receptor was isolated from a man in his fifties or sixties with active or convalescent COVID-19. Sequencing was done on a sample of peripheral blood. The CDR3 spells CASSLRGSANEKLFF. DNA of the CDR3: TGTGCCAGCAGCTTACGGGGGTCCGCTAATGAAAAACTGTTTTTT.